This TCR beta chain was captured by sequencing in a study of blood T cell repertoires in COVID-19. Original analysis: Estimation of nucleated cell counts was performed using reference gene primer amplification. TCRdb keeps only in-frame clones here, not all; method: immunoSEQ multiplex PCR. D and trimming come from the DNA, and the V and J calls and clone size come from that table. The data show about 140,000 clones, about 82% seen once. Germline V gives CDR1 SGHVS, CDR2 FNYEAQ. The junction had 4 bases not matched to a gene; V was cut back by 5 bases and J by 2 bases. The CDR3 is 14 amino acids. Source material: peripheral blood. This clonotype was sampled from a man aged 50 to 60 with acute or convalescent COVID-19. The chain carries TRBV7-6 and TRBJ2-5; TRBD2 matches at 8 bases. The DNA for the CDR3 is TGTGCCAGCAGCGCCACTAGCGGACAAGAGACCCAGTACTTC. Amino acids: CASSATSGQETQYF. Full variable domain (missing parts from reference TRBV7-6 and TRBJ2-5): GAGVSQSPRYKVTKRGQDVALRCDPISGHVSLYWYRQALGQGPEFLTYFNYEAQQDKSGLPNDRFSAERPEGSISTLTIQRTEQRDSAMYRCASSATSGQETQYFGPGTRLLVL.